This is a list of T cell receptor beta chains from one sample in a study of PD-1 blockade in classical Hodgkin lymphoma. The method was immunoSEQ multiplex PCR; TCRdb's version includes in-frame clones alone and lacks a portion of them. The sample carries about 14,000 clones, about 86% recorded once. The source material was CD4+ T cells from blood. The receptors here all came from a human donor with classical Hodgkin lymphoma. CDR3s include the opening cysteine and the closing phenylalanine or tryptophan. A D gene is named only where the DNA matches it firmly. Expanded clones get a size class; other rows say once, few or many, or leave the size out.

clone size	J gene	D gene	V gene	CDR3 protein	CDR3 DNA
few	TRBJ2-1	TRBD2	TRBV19	CASRLAGVSYNEQFF	TGTGCCAGTAGACTAGCGGGTGTCTCCTACAATGAGCAGTTCTTC
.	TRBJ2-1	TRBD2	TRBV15	CATSRGGRAVENEQFF	TGTGCCACCAGCAGAGGAGGGAGGGCCGTTGAAAATGAGCAGTTCTTC
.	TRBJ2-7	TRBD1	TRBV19	CASSIVQGGAEYEQYF	TGTGCCAGTAGTATAGTCCAAGGGGGCGCCGAATACGAGCAGTACTTC
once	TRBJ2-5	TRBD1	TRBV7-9	CASSSGTGAIGAQYF	TGTGCCAGCAGCTCCGGGACAGGGGCCATAGGGGCCCAGTACTTC
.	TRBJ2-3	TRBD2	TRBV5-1	CASSSHGLAGTDTQYF	TGCGCCAGCAGCTCTCATGGACTAGCGGGCACAGATACGCAGTATTTT
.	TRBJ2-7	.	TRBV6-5	CASSPSVGELGYF	TGTGCCAGCAGTCCATCGGTGGGGGAACTAGGGTACTTC
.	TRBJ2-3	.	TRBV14	CASSRPSGTTDTQYF	TGTGCCAGCAGTCGACCGAGCGGGACAACAGATACGCAGTATTTT
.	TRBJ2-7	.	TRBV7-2	CASSYPGSSYEQYF	TGTGCCAGCAGCTACCCGGGTAGCTCCTACGAGCAGTACTTC
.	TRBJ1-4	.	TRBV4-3	CASSQDGLDAEKLFF	TGCGCCAGCAGCCAAGATGGCTTGGACGCTGAAAAACTGTTTTTT
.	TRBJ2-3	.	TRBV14	CASSPRVAARTDTQYF	TGTGCCAGCAGCCCACGGGTAGCCGCGCGCACAGATACGCAGTATTTT
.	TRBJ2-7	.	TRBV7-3	CASSLTSGPMYEQYF	TGTGCCAGCAGCCTGACCTCGGGACCCATGTACGAGCAGTACTTC
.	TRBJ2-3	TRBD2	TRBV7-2	CASSLGLAISTDTQYF	TGTGCCAGCAGCTTGGGACTAGCGATTAGCACAGATACGCAGTATTTT
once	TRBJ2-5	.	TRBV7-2	CASSPSPGQGKTQYF	TGTGCCAGCAGCCCCAGCCCTGGGCAGGGCAAGACCCAGTACTTC
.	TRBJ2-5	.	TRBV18	CASSPPQQRETQYF	TGTGCCAGCTCACCACCCCAACAACGCGAGACCCAGTACTTC
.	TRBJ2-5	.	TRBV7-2	CASSLAGRGETQYF	TGTGCCAGCAGCTTAGCAGGACGGGGAGAGACCCAGTACTTC
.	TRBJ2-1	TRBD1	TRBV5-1	CASSRDSYNEQFF	TGCGCCAGCAGCCGGGACAGTTACAATGAGCAGTTCTTC
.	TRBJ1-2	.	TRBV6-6	CASSFRQPNYGYTF	TGTGCCAGCAGTTTCCGCCAGCCTAACTATGGCTACACCTTC
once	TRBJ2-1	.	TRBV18	CASSGGSSYNEQFF	TGTGCCAGCTCAGGCGGTAGCTCCTACAATGAGCAGTTCTTC
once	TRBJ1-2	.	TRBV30	CAWSVGRTNPYGYTF	TGTGCCTGGAGTGTAGGCCGAACGAATCCCTATGGCTACACCTTC
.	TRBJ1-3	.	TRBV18	CASSPGVSGNTIYF	TGTGCCAGCTCACCAGGGGTCTCTGGAAACACCATATATTTT
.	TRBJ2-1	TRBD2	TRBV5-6	CASNKGRGDEQFF	TGTGCCAGCAACAAGGGACGGGGGGATGAGCAGTTCTTC
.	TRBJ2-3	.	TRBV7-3	CASSLSGGGGTDTQYF	TGTGCCAGCAGCTTATCCGGGGGCGGGGGCACAGATACGCAGTATTTT
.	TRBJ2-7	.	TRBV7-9	CASSLWGSGSSYEQYF	TGTGCCAGCAGCTTATGGGGCAGCGGCAGCTCCTACGAGCAGTACTTC
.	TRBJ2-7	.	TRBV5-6	CASSDVGGYEQYF	TGTGCCAGCAGCGACGTGGGGGGATACGAGCAGTACTTC
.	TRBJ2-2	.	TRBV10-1	CASILDGTGELFF	TGCGCCAGCATCCTAGACGGCACCGGGGAGCTGTTTTTT
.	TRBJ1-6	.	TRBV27	CASAQGRKNSPLHF	TGTGCCAGTGCCCAGGGGCGCAAGAATTCACCCCTCCACTTT
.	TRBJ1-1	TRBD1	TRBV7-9	CASILQGGTEAFF	TGTGCCAGCATCCTACAGGGGGGCACTGAAGCTTTCTTT
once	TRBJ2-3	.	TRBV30	CAWTEGAADTQYF	TGTGCCTGGACTGAAGGGGCAGCAGATACGCAGTATTTT
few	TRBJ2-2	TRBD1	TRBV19	CASSVRQGASTGELFF	TGTGCCAGTAGCGTCAGACAGGGGGCTTCGACCGGGGAGCTGTTTTTT
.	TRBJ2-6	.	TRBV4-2	CASSQDWKYSGANVLTF	TGTGCCAGCAGCCAAGATTGGAAGTACTCTGGGGCCAACGTCCTGACTTTC
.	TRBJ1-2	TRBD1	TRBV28	CASSSRDRINYGYTF	TGTGCCAGCAGCTCTCGGGACAGAATTAACTATGGCTACACCTTC